This T cell receptor beta chain appears in the sequencing data of a study of cytomegalovirus exposure and HLA in healthy donors. Findings and caveats of the study: Most observed TCR sequences were rare, whereas some public TCRs were detected in many donors.

The PCR contained 60 Vbeta and 13 Jbeta primers. Assay used: immunoSEQ multiplex PCR; TCRdb lists only in-frame clones, some missing. The data contain 200,000 to 250,000 clones, roughly 88% of them seen just once; the ten biggest clones take up roughly 0.75%. About this clone itself: Its antigen is still unknown.

This receptor was identified in a boy aged 2-9 years in good health and CMV-seronegative. The sequenced sample consisted of PBMCs.

The CDR3 loop is CASRRGSQGFLPYGYTF. CDR3 bases: TGTGCCAGCAGAAGGGGCTCACAGGGCTTCCTTCCTTATGGCTACACCTTC. The chain is built from TRBV27 and TRBJ1-2, with a tentative D call TRBD1 (6 bases). There are 17 residues in the CDR3. The V and J ends lost 6 bases and 5 bases respectively, with 25 bases between them. CDR1 and CDR2 (germline): MNHEY, SMNVEV (reference sequence).